This T cell receptor (beta chain) was recorded in a study of Graves' ophthalmopathy and Graves' hyperthyroidism. Overall study: Stable hyperthyroidism referred to disease that showed no ophthalmopathy within 18 months of follow-up.

The sample holds a few counts of this clonotype. Amplified material comprised TCR beta CDR3 regions derived from RNA transcripts. Second-round multiplex PCR came after a first-round RT-PCR that employed HTBI primers. TCRdb used MiXCR to reprocess the multiplex PCR reads, holding one entry per CDR3 protein. This sample has around 1,200,000 distinct CDR3 sequences; about two fifths occur once, and the top ten carry approximately 12%. In germline, CDR1 is SGDLS, CDR2 YYNGEE. Between the trimmed V and J ends, which lost 0 bases and 6 bases, there was a span of 10 bases. The CDR3 is 13 amino acids. The chain links TRBV9 to TRBJ2-7, with unresolved D. The source of this sequence is an adult man with Graves' hyperthyroidism. Sequencing was performed on peripheral blood or thyroid tissue (not recorded which). CDR3 protein: CASSVDPGSEQYF. CDR3 coding DNA: TGTGCCAGCAGCGTAGACCCCGGGTCCGAGCAGTACTTC.